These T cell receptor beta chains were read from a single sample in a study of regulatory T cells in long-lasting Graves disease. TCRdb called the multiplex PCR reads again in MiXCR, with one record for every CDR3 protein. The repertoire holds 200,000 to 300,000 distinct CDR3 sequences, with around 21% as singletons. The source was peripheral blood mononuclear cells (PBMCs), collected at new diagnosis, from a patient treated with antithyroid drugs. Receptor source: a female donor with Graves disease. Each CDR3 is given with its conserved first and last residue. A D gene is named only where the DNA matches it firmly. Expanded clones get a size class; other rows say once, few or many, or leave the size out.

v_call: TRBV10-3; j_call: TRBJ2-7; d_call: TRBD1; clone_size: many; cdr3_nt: TGTGCCATCAGTGGAAGACAGGGAAGCTACGAGCAGTACTTC; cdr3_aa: CAISGRQGSYEQYF
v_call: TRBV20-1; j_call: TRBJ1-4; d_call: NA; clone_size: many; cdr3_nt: TGCAGTGCTAGGGGACGGATGCCAACTAATGAAAAACTGTTTTTT; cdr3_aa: CSARGRMPTNEKLFF
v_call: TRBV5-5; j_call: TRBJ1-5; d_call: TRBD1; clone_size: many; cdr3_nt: TGTGCCAGCAGCTCGGGATCCGTGACAGGGGGAAAAGGTCAGCCCCAGCATTTT; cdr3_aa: CASSSGSVTGGKGQPQHF
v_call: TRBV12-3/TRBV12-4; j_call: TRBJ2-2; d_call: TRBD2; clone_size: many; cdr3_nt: TGTGCCAGCAGCTCTGCTAGCGGGGTTTGGACCGGGGAGCTGTTTTTT; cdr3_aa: CASSSASGVWTGELFF
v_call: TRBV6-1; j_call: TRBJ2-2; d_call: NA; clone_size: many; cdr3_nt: TGTGCCAGCAGCGCCGCGACTATTAACACCGGGGAGCTGTTTTTT; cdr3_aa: CASSAATINTGELFF
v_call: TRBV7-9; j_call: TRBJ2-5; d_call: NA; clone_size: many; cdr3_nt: TGTGCCAGCAGCCCGTGGGACGGCAGAGAGACCCAGTACTTC; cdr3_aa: CASSPWDGRETQYF
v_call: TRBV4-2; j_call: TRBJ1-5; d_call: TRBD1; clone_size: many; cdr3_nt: TGTGCCAGCAGCCTAGGGACAGGGAGGAATCAGCCCCAGCATTTT; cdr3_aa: CASSLGTGRNQPQHF
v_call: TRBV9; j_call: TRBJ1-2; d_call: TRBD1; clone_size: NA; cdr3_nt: TGTGCCAGCAGCGTGGGGACAGGGGACGGCTACACCTTC; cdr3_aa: CASSVGTGDGYTF
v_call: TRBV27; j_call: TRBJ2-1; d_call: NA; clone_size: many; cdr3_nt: TGTGCCAGCAGTTTATCTTCCGGGGTTGTAGTTGAGCAGTTCTTC; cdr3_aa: CASSLSSGVVVEQFF
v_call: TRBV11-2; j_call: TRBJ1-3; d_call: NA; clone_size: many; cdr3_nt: TGTGCCAGCAGCTTTGACACATATGGAAACACCATATATTTT; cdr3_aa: CASSFDTYGNTIYF
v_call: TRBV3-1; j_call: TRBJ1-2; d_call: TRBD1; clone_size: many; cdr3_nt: TGTGCCAGCAGCCACCTTCAGGCCGGGACAGGGAGATATGGCTACACCTTC; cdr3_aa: CASSHLQAGTGRYGYTF
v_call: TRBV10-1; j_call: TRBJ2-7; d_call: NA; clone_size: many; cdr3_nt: TGCGCCAGCAGTGAGCTCGGGAGCTCCCACGAGCAGTACTTC; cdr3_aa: CASSELGSSHEQYF
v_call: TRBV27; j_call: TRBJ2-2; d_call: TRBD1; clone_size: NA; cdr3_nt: TGTGCCAGCAGAGACAGGGATTGGGGCACCGGGGAGCTGTTTTTT; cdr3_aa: CASRDRDWGTGELFF
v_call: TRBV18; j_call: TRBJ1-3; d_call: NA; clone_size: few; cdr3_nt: TGTGCCAGCTCACGGGACGGATCCCACCGAAACACCATATATTTT; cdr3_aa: CASSRDGSHRNTIYF
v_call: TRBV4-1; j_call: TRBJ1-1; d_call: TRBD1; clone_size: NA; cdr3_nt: TGCGCCAGCAGCCTTTTCCGGGACAGCCAACCTGAAGCTTTCTTT; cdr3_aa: CASSLFRDSQPEAFF
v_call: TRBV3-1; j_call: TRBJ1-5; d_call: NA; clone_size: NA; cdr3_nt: TGTGCCAGCAGCCAAGGGTCTCCCTCAGGGTATCAGCCCCAGCATTTT; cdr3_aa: CASSQGSPSGYQPQHF
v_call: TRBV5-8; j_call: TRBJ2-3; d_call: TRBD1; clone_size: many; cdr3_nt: TGTGCCAGCAGCTGGGGACAGGGGGCGGTAGATACGCAGTATTTT; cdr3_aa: CASSWGQGAVDTQYF
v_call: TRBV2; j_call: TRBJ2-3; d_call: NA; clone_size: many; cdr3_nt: TGTGCCAGCAAGCGGCCAGCTTACACAGATACGCAGTATTTT; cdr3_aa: CASKRPAYTDTQYF
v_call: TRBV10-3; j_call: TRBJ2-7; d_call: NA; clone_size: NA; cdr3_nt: TGTGCCATCAGTGAGTCCTGGGACGGGAAACCCTACGAGCAGTACTTC; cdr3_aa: CAISESWDGKPYEQYF
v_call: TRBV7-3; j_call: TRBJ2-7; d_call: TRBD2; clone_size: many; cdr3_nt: TGTGCCAGCAGCTTGGCGGGGGGCGAGCAGTACTTC; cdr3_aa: CASSLAGGEQYF
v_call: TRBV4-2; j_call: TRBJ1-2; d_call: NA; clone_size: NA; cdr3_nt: TGTGCCAGCAGCCCGGGGGACGGGAACTATGGCTACACCTTC; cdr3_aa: CASSPGDGNYGYTF
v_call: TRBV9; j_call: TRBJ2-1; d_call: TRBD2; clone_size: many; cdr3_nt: TGTGCCAGCAGCGTAGGAACTAGCGGGAAGTATGAGCAGTTCTTC; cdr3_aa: CASSVGTSGKYEQFF
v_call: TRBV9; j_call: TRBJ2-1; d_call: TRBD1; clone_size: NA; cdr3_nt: TGTGCCAGCACGACCGGGACAGGGAACTACAATGAGCAGTTCTTC; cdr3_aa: CASTTGTGNYNEQFF
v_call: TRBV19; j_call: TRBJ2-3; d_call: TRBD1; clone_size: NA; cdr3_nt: TGTGCCAGTAGTACCGGGACAGGGGCGCGTGATACGCAGTATTTT; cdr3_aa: CASSTGTGARDTQYF
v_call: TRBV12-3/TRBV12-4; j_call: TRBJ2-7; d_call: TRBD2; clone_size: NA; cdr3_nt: TGTGCCAGCAGTAGCGGGAGTTGGTCCTACGAGCAGTACTTC; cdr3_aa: CASSSGSWSYEQYF
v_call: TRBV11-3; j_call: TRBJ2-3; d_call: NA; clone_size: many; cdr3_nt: TGTGCCAGCAGCTTATCCTTGAGCTATACGCAGTATTTT; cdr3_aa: CASSLSLSYTQYF
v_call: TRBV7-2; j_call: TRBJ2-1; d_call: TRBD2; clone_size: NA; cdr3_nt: TGTGCCAGCAGCTTAGTCCTGGCTAGCGGTTACTCCTACAATGAGCAGTTCTTC; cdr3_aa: CASSLVLASGYSYNEQFF
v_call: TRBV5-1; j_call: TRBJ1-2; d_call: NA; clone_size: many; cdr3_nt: TGCGCCAGCAGCTTGGGAACAGGGCCCTATGGCTACACCTTC; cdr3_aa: CASSLGTGPYGYTF
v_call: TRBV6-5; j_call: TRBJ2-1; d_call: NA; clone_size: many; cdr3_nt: TGTGCCAGCAGTTACTCTACAGGGAAACTCTACAATGAGCAGTTCTTC; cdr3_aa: CASSYSTGKLYNEQFF
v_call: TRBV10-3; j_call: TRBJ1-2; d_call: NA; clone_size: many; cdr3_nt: TGTGCCGCCCGTGAGGAGGCCCGAGGAGGCTACACCTTC; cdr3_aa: CAAREEARGGYTF
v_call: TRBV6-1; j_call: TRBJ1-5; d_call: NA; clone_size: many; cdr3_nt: TGTGCCAGCAGAGGAGATTTCAATCAGCCCCAGCATTTT; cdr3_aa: CASRGDFNQPQHF
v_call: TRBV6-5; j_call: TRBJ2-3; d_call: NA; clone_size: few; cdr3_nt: TGTGCCAGCAGTTTAACGGGTTTAACAGATACGCAGTATTTT; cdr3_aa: CASSLTGLTDTQYF
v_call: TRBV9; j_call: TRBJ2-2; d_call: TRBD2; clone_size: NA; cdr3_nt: TGTGCCAGCGGGGCGGGAGGGTCTACCGGGGAGCTGTTTTTT; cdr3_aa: CASGAGGSTGELFF
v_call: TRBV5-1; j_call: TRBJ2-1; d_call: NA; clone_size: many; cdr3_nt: TGCGCCAGCAGCTTGGGTGAGAACAATGAGCAGTTCTTC; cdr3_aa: CASSLGENNEQFF
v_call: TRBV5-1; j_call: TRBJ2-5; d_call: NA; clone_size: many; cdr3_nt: TGCGCCAGCAGCTTCTCGGCAGGGCAAGAGACCCAGTACTTC; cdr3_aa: CASSFSAGQETQYF